Listed below are T cell receptor beta chains from one sample, sequenced in a study of molecular identifiers for immune sequencing clone quantification. MiXCR, applied by TCRdb to the PCR reads, yields one record per CDR3 protein. The sample includes about 640,000 distinct CDR3 sequences, around 20% of them seen just once. Source material: naive CD8+ T cells from blood, with Jurkat cell RNA spiked in. The receptors originated from a human donor in good health. Some libraries in this study had Jurkat cell RNA spiked in. CDR3s include the opening cysteine and the closing phenylalanine or tryptophan. Each record gives: CDR3 DNA, CDR3 protein, D gene, CDR3 length, V gene, J gene, clone size. D genes are given only for firm matches. A clone size is listed for some rows: how often the clone was seen (once, few, many), or a class if it is expanded.

DNA: TGTGCCACCTGTTTTGACAGGCGATATAGCAATCAGCCCCAGCATTTT
CDR3: CATCFDRRYSNQPQHF
D: .
length: 16
V: TRBV21-1
J: TRBJ1-5
size: .

DNA: TGCAGTGCACCACACAGGGGATTTAATAACAATGAGCAGTTCTTC
CDR3: CSAPHRGFNNNEQFF
D: TRBD1
length: 15
V: TRBV20-1
J: TRBJ2-1
size: .

DNA: TGTGCCAGTCAACCGACTAGCGGGAGTGATTACGAGCAGTACTTC
CDR3: CASQPTSGSDYEQYF
D: TRBD2
length: 15
V: TRBV19
J: TRBJ2-7
size: .

DNA: TGTGCCAGCAGCTCCTTTGACACGTCCCCAGAGACCCAGTACTTC
CDR3: CASSSFDTSPETQYF
D: .
length: 15
V: TRBV7-9
J: TRBJ2-5
size: many

DNA: TGTGCCAGCAGCTTGAGTACTATGGGGGGCTACGAGCAGTACTTC
CDR3: CASSLSTMGGYEQYF
D: .
length: 15
V: TRBV5-6
J: TRBJ2-7
size: many

DNA: TGTGCCACCAGTGATTTTAGGACGGTTTATGGCTACACCTTC
CDR3: CATSDFRTVYGYTF
D: .
length: 14
V: TRBV24-1
J: TRBJ1-2
size: .

DNA: TGTGCCTGGAGGGATCAAGCCGGGACTATGCAAGAGACCCAGTACTTC
CDR3: CAWRDQAGTMQETQYF
D: TRBD2
length: 16
V: TRBV30
J: TRBJ2-5
size: .

DNA: TGCGCCAGCAGCTTGGACCCTTTAGCCGGGGGGTACCAAGAGACCCAGTACTTC
CDR3: CASSLDPLAGGYQETQYF
D: TRBD2
length: 18
V: TRBV5-1
J: TRBJ2-5
size: few

DNA: TGTGCCAGCAGTTCTAGGGCGGGGGTCGCTGAAGCTTTCTTT
CDR3: CASSSRAGVAEAFF
D: .
length: 14
V: TRBV27
J: TRBJ1-1
size: many

DNA: TGTGCCAGCAGTTTTTCTCCTACGGGCACCGGGGAGCTGTTTTTT
CDR3: CASSFSPTGTGELFF
D: .
length: 15
V: TRBV28
J: TRBJ2-2
size: many

DNA: TGTGCCACCAGTCCCGTAGTGGCCTACGAGCAGTACTTC
CDR3: CATSPVVAYEQYF
D: .
length: 13
V: TRBV15
J: TRBJ2-7
size: few

DNA: TGTGCCAGCAGTCGGGGACCCGGAAACACCATATATTTT
CDR3: CASSRGPGNTIYF
D: .
length: 13
V: TRBV6-2/TRBV6-3
J: TRBJ1-3
size: few

DNA: TGCAGTGCTAGAGATGGTCGGGGGGGCGTCACAGATACGCAGTATTTT
CDR3: CSARDGRGGVTDTQYF
D: TRBD2
length: 16
V: TRBV20-1
J: TRBJ2-3
size: many

DNA: TGTGCCTGGATCCCTCGGAGGGTGCACACAGATACGCAGTATTTT
CDR3: CAWIPRRVHTDTQYF
D: .
length: 15
V: TRBV30
J: TRBJ2-3
size: .

DNA: TGCGCCAGCAGCCAAGACGCCGGCGAGCAGTACTTC
CDR3: CASSQDAGEQYF
D: .
length: 12
V: TRBV4-3
J: TRBJ2-7
size: .

DNA: TGTGCCAGCAGCTTGGTGTATGGCGACACTGAAGCTTTCTTT
CDR3: CASSLVYGDTEAFF
D: .
length: 14
V: TRBV7-9
J: TRBJ1-1
size: many

DNA: TGTGCCAGCAGCCTAGTGGGACCGGCTGGAAACACCATATATTTT
CDR3: CASSLVGPAGNTIYF
D: .
length: 15
V: TRBV13
J: TRBJ1-3
size: many

DNA: TGCAGTGCTGTACGGGACATTGACTACGAGCAGTACTTC
CDR3: CSAVRDIDYEQYF
D: .
length: 13
V: TRBV20-1
J: TRBJ2-7
size: many